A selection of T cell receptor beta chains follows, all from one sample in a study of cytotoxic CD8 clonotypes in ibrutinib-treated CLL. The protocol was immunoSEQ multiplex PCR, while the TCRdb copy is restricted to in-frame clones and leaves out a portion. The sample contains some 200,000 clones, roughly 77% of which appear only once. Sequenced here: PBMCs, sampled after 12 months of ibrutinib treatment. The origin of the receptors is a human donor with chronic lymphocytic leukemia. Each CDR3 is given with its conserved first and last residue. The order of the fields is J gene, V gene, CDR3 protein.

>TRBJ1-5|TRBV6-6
CASSSNSLQPQHF
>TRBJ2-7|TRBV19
CASSIDGSAQYF
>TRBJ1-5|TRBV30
CAWIPRGQGAHQPQHF
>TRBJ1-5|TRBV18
CASSPPGSNQPQHF
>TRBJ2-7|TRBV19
CASSGTSGYEQYF
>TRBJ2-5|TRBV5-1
CASSLTSGLETQYF
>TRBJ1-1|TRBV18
CASSPQGANTEAFF
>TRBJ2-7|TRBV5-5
CASSLGLAGGEQYF
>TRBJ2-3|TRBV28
CASSFSGTSTDTQYF
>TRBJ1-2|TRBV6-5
CASSYSRGAHSGYTF
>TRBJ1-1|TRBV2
CASSASRSNTEAFF
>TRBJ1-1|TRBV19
CASKYNGQNTEAFF
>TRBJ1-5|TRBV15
CATSRLSGGNQPQHF
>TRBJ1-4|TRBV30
CAWSTGVVNEKLFF
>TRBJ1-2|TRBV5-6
CASSRRMGGYTF
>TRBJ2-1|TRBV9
CASSIGLAGAYNEQFF
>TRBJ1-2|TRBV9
CASSVDPGSYGYTF
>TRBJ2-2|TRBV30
CAWSVPGRGTGELFF
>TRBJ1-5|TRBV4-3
CASSPTRVLNQPQHF
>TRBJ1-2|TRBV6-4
CASSDFRGGYTF
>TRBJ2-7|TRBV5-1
CASSPRGGYEQYF
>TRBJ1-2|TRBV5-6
CASSLANGANYGYTF
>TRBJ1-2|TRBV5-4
CASSFEPPFYGYTF
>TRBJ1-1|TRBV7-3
CASSPGPGRDTEAFF
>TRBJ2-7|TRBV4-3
CASSQDRSVYEQYF
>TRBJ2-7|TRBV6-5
CASSSGWIAYF
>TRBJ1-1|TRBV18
CASSSSTGGGTEAFF
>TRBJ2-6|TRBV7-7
CASNAGAWAGANVLTF
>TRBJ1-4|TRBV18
CASSPAEKLFF
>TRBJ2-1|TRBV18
CASSLQEYNEQFF
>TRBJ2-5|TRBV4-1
CASSQGTSGLGGETQYF
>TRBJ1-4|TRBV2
CASSLTGRWTNEKLFF
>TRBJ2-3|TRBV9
CASSVESDTQYF
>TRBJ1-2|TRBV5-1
CASSSGTNYGYTF
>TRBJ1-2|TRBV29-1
CSVESGGRYGYTF
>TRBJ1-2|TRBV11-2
CASSLSRQVYVGYTF
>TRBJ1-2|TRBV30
CAWGTGGSYGYTF
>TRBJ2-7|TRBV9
CASSVDNSYEQYF
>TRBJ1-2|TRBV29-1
CSVAFQGRLYGYTF
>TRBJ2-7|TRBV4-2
CASSQGEGHEQYF
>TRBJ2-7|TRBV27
CASSFDRTSTYEQYF
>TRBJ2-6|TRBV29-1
CSVNWRDSGANVLTF
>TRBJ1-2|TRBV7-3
CASSLTRTGMNYGYTF
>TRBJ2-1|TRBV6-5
CASSLPGHEQFF
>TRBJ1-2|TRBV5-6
CASSLFRGRGNYGYTF
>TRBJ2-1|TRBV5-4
CASSARTSPYNEQFF
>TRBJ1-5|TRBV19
CASQDRGLQPQHF
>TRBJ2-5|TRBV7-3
CASSSTSGKETQYF
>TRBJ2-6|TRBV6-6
CASRPDSAGANVLTF
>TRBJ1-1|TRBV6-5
CASSFRVVGLNTEAFF
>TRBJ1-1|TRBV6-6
CASRTEDTEAFF
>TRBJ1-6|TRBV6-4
CASSVEGGSPLHF
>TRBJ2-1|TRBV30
CAWAPGGSPNEQFF
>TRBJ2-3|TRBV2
CAAEATDTQYF